The clone carrying this T cell receptor (beta chain) came up a few times. The antigen is unknown. Sample barcodes and UMIs were carried by the TCR alpha and TCR beta cDNA libraries that 5'RACE generated with constant-segment primers. Via MiXCR, TCRdb re-called the 5' RACE reads, giving one row per CDR3 protein. The sample lists over 300,000 distinct CDR3 sequences; 20% to 25% were seen once. V shed 2 bases, J shed 4 bases, and the junction held 3 bases outside the gene matches. The CDR3 length is 15 residues. CDR1 is MGHDK, CDR2 SYGVNS, per germline. The record originates from a study of T-cell memory formation after mild COVID-19. Study-level information: TCR clustering was largely donor specific.

Notes on the study in general: Prior to infection, memory already included some responding clones, suggesting cross-reactive memory joined. CD4+ contracting clones were mainly CM and EM; CD8+ ones, EMRA.

The chain links TRBV25-1 to TRBJ2-4; 9 bases are a match to TRBD1. Sequencing input: PBMCs or a T cell subset sorted from them (not recorded which). The clonotype was recovered from a man in his late teens or twenties who had mild COVID-19 (a few samples of this study predate the infection). Cell type and time point are not known. This CDR3 is CASSEAGTGKNIQYF. The CDR3 DNA sequence: TGTGCCAGCAGTGAAGCCGGGACAGGGAAAAACATTCAGTACTTC.